One and the same sample provided the 6 T cell receptor beta chains below, sequenced in a study of immune heterogeneity within non-small cell lung tumors. The TCR beta CDR3 region was amplified by multiplex PCR employing 32 V and 13 J primers. Using its own MiXCR run on the multiplex PCR reads, TCRdb lists one record per CDR3 protein. The sample has 14,000 to 15,000 distinct CDR3 sequences, 25% to 35% seen once; the top ten hold 4% to 6.5%. Bulk tumor genomic DNA, roughly 600 ng per sample, was used as template. The authors collected several far-apart biopsies from each primary tumor during surgery. Patients had untreated, newly diagnosed non-small cell lung cancer and underwent curative surgery. Specimen: lung tumor tissue. Receptors were obtained from a man in his forties with non-small cell lung cancer.

The chain employs TRBV20-1 and TRBJ2-7; TRBD2 matches 7 bases. The germline gives CDR1 DFQATT, CDR2 SNEGSKA (reference sequence). This CDR3 region has 15 residues. The junction had 15 bases not matched to a gene; V was cut back by 5 bases and J by 5 bases. CDR3 DNA: TGCAGTGCTCTACCCATTGGCGGGAGAGACCACGAGCAGTACTTC. This codes for CSALPIGGRDHEQYF.

A note on this clonotype: A single base separates this from a much larger clone, so it may be a read error. This rearrangement joins TRBV10-2 to TRBJ2-5; possibly TRBD1 for D (5 bases). The CDR3 runs 15 residues. CDR1 WSHSY and CDR2 SAAADI come from the germline V gene. CDR3 loop: CVSSESGPPQETQYF. CDR3 DNA: TGCGTCAGCAGTGAGTCAGGGCCTCCCCAAGAGACCCAGTACTTC.

This clonotype has a single count. A much larger clone differs from this one at a single base, so this may be a read error. The gene calls are TRBV20-1 and TRBJ2-7, with 9 positions matching TRBD2. Germline V gives CDR1 DFQATT, CDR2 SNEGSKA (reference sequence). The CDR3 covers 13 residues. This CDR3 reads CSPSTGLAIEQYF. The CDR3 DNA follows: TGCAGTCCTAGCACGGGACTAGCCATCGAGCAGTACTTC.

With regard to this clonotype: Since a much larger clone is just one base distant, this may be a read error. The CDR3 nucleotides read TGTGCCAGTAGAAAGACAAGACAGACCTCTGGAAACACCCTATATTTT. Translating it yields CASRKTRQTSGNTLYF. This chain joins TRBV7-8 and TRBJ1-3; a weak D match, TRBD1 (5 bases). This CDR3 contains 16 residues. Germline V gene lookup returns CDR1 SGHVS and CDR2 FQNEAQ.

The chain employs TRBV9 and TRBJ2-1, with 10 bases matching TRBD2. The V gene's germline CDR1 is SGDLS and CDR2 YYNGEE. J gave up 2 bases and V 3 bases, and 5 bases lay outside the gene matches. The CDR3 has 16 amino acids. Here the CDR3 DNA reads TGTGCCAGCAGCGCCCCGGGACTAGCGCCCTACAATGAGCAGTTCTTC. Amino acid sequence: CASSAPGLAPYNEQFF.

This clonotype appeared many times. V and J are TRBV11-3 and TRBJ2-3; D is uncertain. The CDR3 runs 13 residues. V gave up 6 bases and J gave up 0 bases, with 7 bases separating them. Germline-derived CDR1 and CDR2 are SGHNT and YENEEA. The CDR3 reads CASRFGSTDTQYF. The CDR3 DNA reads TGTGCCAGCAGATTCGGGAGCACAGATACGCAGTATTTT.